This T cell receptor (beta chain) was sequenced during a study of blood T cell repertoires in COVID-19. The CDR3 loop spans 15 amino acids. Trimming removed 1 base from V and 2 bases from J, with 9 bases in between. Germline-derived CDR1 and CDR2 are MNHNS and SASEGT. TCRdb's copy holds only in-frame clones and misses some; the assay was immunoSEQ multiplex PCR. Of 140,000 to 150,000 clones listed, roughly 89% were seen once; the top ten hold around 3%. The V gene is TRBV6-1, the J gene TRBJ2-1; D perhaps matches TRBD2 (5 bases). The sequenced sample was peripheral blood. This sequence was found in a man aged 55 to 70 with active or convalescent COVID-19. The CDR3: CASSEVLTTYNEQFF. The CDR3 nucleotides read TGTGCCAGCAGTGAAGTTCTGACTACCTACAATGAGCAGTTCTTC.